The next 31 T cell receptor beta chains were all read from a single sample in a study of blood T cell repertoires in COVID-19. Generated by immunoSEQ multiplex PCR, the TCRdb table keeps only in-frame clones and is missing some. The sample yields 250,000 to 300,000 clones, 81% seen once. The sequenced material came from peripheral blood. The receptors originated from a woman in her sixties with active or convalescent COVID-19.

The J gene is TRBJ1-2, the V gene TRBV27; 9 nucleotides agree with TRBD1. J was trimmed by 4 bases and V by 5 bases; bases with no gene match: 14. The germline CDR1 and CDR2 sequences are MNHEY and SMNVEV (reference sequence). The CDR3 totals 17 residues. As DNA, the CDR3 is TGTGCCAGCAGTCTTCTTCCGGGACAGGGAGTAGGCTATGGCTACACCTTC. It yields the protein CASSLLPGQGVGYGYTF.

V usage is TRBV19 and J usage is TRBJ1-2, with D possibly TRBD1 on 5 matching bases. V dropped 9 bases and J dropped 5 bases, with 19 bases sitting between them. Germline CDR1 reads LNHDA; CDR2 reads SQIVND (reference sequence). CDR3 length equals 14 residues. CDR3: CARRKDIWGYGYTF. The CDR3 nucleotides read TGTGCCAGAAGAAAGGACATCTGGGGTTATGGCTACACCTTC.

V gene TRBV11-2 combines with J gene TRBJ2-2; D might be TRBD2 (7 bases). The CDR3 runs 16 residues. Germline lookup yields CDR1 SGHAT and CDR2 FQNNGV. Trimming removed 5 bases at V and 2 bases at J, with 15 bases between. In nucleotides, the CDR3 is TGTGCCAGCAGCCGTCTCGCGGGGGCCAACACCGGGGAGCTGTTTTTT. Residues: CASSRLAGANTGELFF.

The chain combines TRBV5-4 with TRBJ2-5; D possibly corresponds to TRBD2 (5 bases). The CDR3 sequence is 16 residues long. The V gene lost 1 base and the J gene lost 2 bases, with 15 bases spanning the gap. The germline gives CDR1 SGHNT, CDR2 YYREEE (reference sequence). The CDR3 protein is CASSLSPSRRQETQYF. The CDR3 DNA reads as TGTGCCAGCAGCTTGTCCCCTAGCCGACGGCAAGAGACCCAGTACTTC.

The chain has TRBV28 and TRBJ1-3, with 8 bases that match TRBD1. With V trimmed by 2 bases and J by 0 bases, 12 bases remained unmatched. This CDR3 comprises 19 residues. Germline lookup yields CDR1 MDHEN and CDR2 SYDVKM. Here the CDR3 reads CASSLPPGQEIFSGNTIYF. CDR3 nucleotides: TGTGCCAGCAGTTTACCCCCGGGACAGGAGATTTTCTCTGGAAACACCATATATTTT.

This CDR3 reads CASSASGTSGTEAFF. The CDR3 DNA reads as TGTGCCAGCAGCGCTTCCGGGACATCGGGCACTGAAGCTTTCTTT. V usage is TRBV7-3 and J usage is TRBJ1-1, with D possibly TRBD1 on 6 matching bases. Germline CDR1 reads SGHTA; CDR2 reads FQGTGA. The CDR3 is 15 amino acids. V dropped 5 bases and J dropped 4 bases, with 17 bases sitting between them.

This clone was recorded once. This chain connects TRBV4-2 to TRBJ2-5; 11 bases line up with TRBD2. The ends lost 4 bases at V and 5 bases at J; junction bases unmatched: 6. The germline V gene has CDR1 LGHNA and CDR2 YNFKEQ. The CDR3 runs 15 residues. CDR3 amino acids: CASSPGLAGRETQYF. Here the CDR3 DNA reads TGTGCCAGCAGCCCAGGACTAGCGGGCCGGGAGACCCAGTACTTC.

V is TRBV6-1 and J is TRBJ2-3; TRBD1 agrees at 12 bases. V lost 6 bases, J lost 6 bases, and 10 bases stayed unmatched. The CDR3 is made up of 16 amino acids. Germline V CDR1 and CDR2: MNHNS, SASEGT. The CDR3 sequence is CASSELLGQGADTQYF. CDR3 sequence (DNA): TGTGCCAGCAGCGAATTACTGGGACAGGGGGCCGATACGCAGTATTTT.

J is TRBJ1-4 and V is TRBV3-1 (or the pseudogene TRBV3-2), with a possible D match to TRBD1 (5 bases). V was pared by 0 bases and J by 1 base, with 15 bases between. CDR1 is LGHDT, CDR2 YNNKEL, per germline (reference sequence). The CDR3 is made up of 18 amino acids. This CDR3 is CASSQDPGVGGTNEKLFF. In DNA form, the CDR3 reads TGTGCCAGCAGCCAAGACCCGGGGGTGGGGGGAACTAATGAAAAACTGTTTTTT.

V is TRBV10-1 and J is TRBJ2-3, with 11 bases identical to TRBD1. The germline V gene has CDR1 WNHNN and CDR2 SYGVQD (reference sequence). J was trimmed by 0 bases and V by 4 bases; bases with no gene match: 6. CDR3 length: 17 amino acids. CDR3 protein: CASSGGTGGSSTDTQYF. DNA of the CDR3: TGCGCCAGCAGTGGTGGGACAGGGGGTTCTAGCACAGATACGCAGTATTTT.

This chain joins TRBV2 and TRBJ1-1; D perhaps matches TRBD1 (6 bases). The V end was cut by 5 bases, the J end by 6 bases, with 13 bases between. Per the germline V gene, CDR1 is SNHLY and CDR2 is FYNNEI. The CDR3 covers 13 residues. The CDR3, as DNA: TGTGCCAGCAGTCCCACAGGGTCCTCTGAAGCTTTCTTT. Protein: CASSPTGSSEAFF.

The V and J genes are TRBV11-3 and TRBJ2-5; TRBD2 aligns across 15 bases. Trimming took 3 bases from V and 1 from J; bases not matched to a gene: 12. CDR1 is SGHNT, CDR2 YENEEA, per germline. The CDR3 spans 20 residues. The CDR3 loop reads CASSFDLGLAGGLLQETQYF. DNA of the CDR3: TGTGCCAGCAGCTTCGACCTGGGACTAGCGGGGGGCCTACTCCAAGAGACCCAGTACTTC.

The chain has TRBV30 and TRBJ2-1; the D is unclear. The V and J ends lost 0 bases and 6 bases respectively, with 6 bases between them. Germline assignment: CDR1 GTSNPN and CDR2 SVGIG (reference sequence). The CDR3 length is 12 residues. CDR3 protein: CAWSVHLNEQFF. CDR3 in DNA: TGTGCCTGGAGTGTACACCTCAATGAGCAGTTCTTC. The complete variable domain, with remaining parts taken from reference TRBV30 and TRBJ2-1, reads SQTIHQWPATLVQPVGSPLSLECTVEGTSNPNLYWYRQAAGRGLQLLFYSVGIGQISSEVPQNLSASRPQDRQFILSSKKLLLSDSGFYLCAWSVHLNEQFFGPGTRLTVL.

This clone showed up just a few times. The CDR3 DNA follows: TGTGCCAGCAGTTCCGGGACAAAGACAACTAATGAAAAACTGTTTTTT. Translating gives CASSSGTKTTNEKLFF. The chain combines TRBV6-5 with TRBJ1-4; a weak D match, TRBD1 (6 bases). Germline V lookup: CDR1 MNHEY, CDR2 SVGAGI. The V end was cut by 4 bases, the J end by 0 bases, with 12 bases between. CDR3 length: 16 amino acids.

The V and J genes are TRBV19 and TRBJ1-3; no firm D call. The CDR3 length is 13 residues. Trimming removed 8 bases from V and 5 bases from J, with 13 bases in between. Germline assignment: CDR1 LNHDA and CDR2 SQIVND (reference sequence). The CDR3 protein is CASRGDRRNTIYF. CDR3 nucleotide sequence: TGTGCCAGTCGAGGTGATCGGAGAAACACCATATATTTT.

The chain has TRBV7-9 and TRBJ1-1, with D tentatively TRBD1 (6 bases). V lost 2 bases and J lost 3, with 10 bases in between. This CDR3 spans 14 amino acids. CDR1 is SEHNR, CDR2 FQNEAQ, per germline (reference sequence). This chain's CDR3 is CASSLPAGDTEAFF. The DNA for the CDR3 is TGTGCCAGCAGCTTACCGGCAGGGGACACTGAAGCTTTCTTT.

This clone was seen a few times. The chain joins TRBV4-2 to TRBJ2-7; 7 bases are a match to TRBD1. This CDR3 is 15 amino acids long. CDR1 LGHNA and CDR2 YNFKEQ come from the germline V gene. J lost 3 bases, V lost 4 bases, and 9 bases had no gene match. Written as DNA, the CDR3 is TGTGCCAGCAGCCCAAAGGGGGACAGCCGCTACGAGCAGTACTTC. It is translated as CASSPKGDSRYEQYF.

This clone was found a few times. V and J are TRBV10-2 and TRBJ2-1; 7 bases align to TRBD2. The CDR3 is 14 amino acids. With 1 base clipped from V and 9 bases from J, the junction kept 6 bases outside the gene matches. Germline V CDR1 and CDR2: WSHSY, SAAADI. CDR3 DNA: TGCGCCAGCAGTGAGTTCCGGGGGGTCAGTGAGCAGTTCTTC. Translated: CASSEFRGVSEQFF.

V and J are TRBV9 and TRBJ2-5; D is unclear. The CDR3 loop spans 13 amino acids. Trimming removed 4 bases from V and 2 bases from J, with 9 bases in between. Per the germline V gene, CDR1 is SGDLS and CDR2 is YYNGEE. The CDR3 DNA sequence: TGTGCCAGCAGCCCCCTAGGTCAAGAGACCCAGTACTTC. It is translated as CASSPLGQETQYF.

The rearrangement uses TRBV6-5 and TRBJ1-1; D might be TRBD1 (5 bases). V lost 0 bases and J lost 1, with 9 bases in between. Germline V gene data show CDR1 as MNHEY and CDR2 as SVGAGI. The CDR3 covers 15 residues. The CDR3 nucleotides read TGTGCCAGCAGTTACTCGATTCAGGGGAACACTGAAGCTTTCTTT. Protein: CASSYSIQGNTEAFF.

This clone has just a few counts. The chain has TRBV2 and TRBJ2-2; 14 bases map to TRBD2. Germline lookup yields CDR1 SNHLY and CDR2 FYNNEI. The ends lost 8 bases at V and 6 bases at J; junction bases unmatched: 5. The CDR3 totals 15 residues. The CDR3 protein is CASRRLAGGPGELFF. CDR3 nucleotide sequence: TGTGCCAGCCGAAGACTAGCGGGGGGGCCCGGGGAGCTGTTTTTT.

This chain uses TRBV14 with TRBJ1-2; TRBD1 matches at 9 bases. Germline V gene data show CDR1 as SGHDN and CDR2 as FVKESK. The CDR3 extends over 14 amino acids. V lost 5 bases and J lost 3; bases outside the gene matches: 4. CDR3 sequence reads: CASSAGQGYYGYTF. In DNA form, the CDR3 reads TGTGCCAGCAGCGCGGGACAGGGATACTATGGCTACACCTTC.

This chain links TRBV6-5 with TRBJ2-1, with 10 bases that match TRBD2. Unmatched junction bases numbered 1, after V lost 5 bases and J lost 6 bases. The V gene's germline CDR1 is MNHEY and CDR2 SVGAGI. This CDR3 comprises 13 residues. CDR3 coding DNA: TGTGCCAGCAGTAGCGGGGGGGCCAATGAGCAGTTCTTC. It yields the protein CASSSGGANEQFF.

As DNA, the CDR3 is TGTGCCAGCAGCGGACAGGGAGGTTTCACAGATACGCAGTATTTT. It yields the protein CASSGQGGFTDTQYF. The chain couples TRBV5-6 to TRBJ2-3; 8 bases agree with TRBD1. This CDR3 is built from 15 residues. V lost 4 bases to trimming and J lost 2 bases; unmatched junction nucleotides: 6. From germline, CDR1 is SGHDT and CDR2 YYEEEE. Filled out from reference TRBV5-6 and TRBJ2-3, the complete variable domain reads DAGVTQSPTHLIKTRGQQVTLRCSPKSGHDTVSWYQQALGQGPQFIFQYYEEEERQRGNFPDRFSGHQFPNYSSELNVNALLLGDSALYLCASSGQGGFTDTQYFGPGTRLTVL.

This chain joins TRBV14 and TRBJ2-3; 8 positions match TRBD2. Losses at the gene ends were 4 bases for V and 2 bases for J; bases not matched to a gene: 8. Germline V gives CDR1 SGHDN, CDR2 FVKESK. The CDR3 totals 16 residues. The DNA for the CDR3 is TGTGCCAGCAGCCTTATGGGAGGACTAGCCACAGATACGCAGTATTTT. It is translated as CASSLMGGLATDTQYF.

CDR3 loop: CASSPRTSGGAANTGELFF. The CDR3 bases are TGTGCCAGCTCACCACGGACTAGCGGGGGGGCCGCGAACACCGGGGAGCTGTTTTTT. The chain is built from TRBV18 and TRBJ2-2, with TRBD2 matching over 15 bases. The V gene end was trimmed by 1 base and the J gene end by 0 bases; junction bases not matched to a gene: 3. Per the germline V gene, CDR1 is KGHSH and CDR2 is LQKENI. CDR3 length: 19 amino acids.

The chain carries TRBV6-5 and TRBJ2-3, with 9 nucleotides matching TRBD1. The CDR3 is 15 residues long. Germline CDR1 MNHEY, CDR2 SVGAGI. Trimming took 4 bases from V and 3 from J; bases not matched to a gene: 5. The CDR3 region has the DNA TGTGCCAGCAGTTGGGGAGGACAGGGGACAGATACGCAGTATTTT. Translated: CASSWGGQGTDTQYF.

V and J are TRBV6-5 and TRBJ2-7; 9 nucleotides match TRBD1. Germline V gene lookup returns CDR1 MNHEY and CDR2 SVGAGI. CDR3 length equals 15 residues. V lost 5 bases and J lost 2; bases outside the gene matches: 7. This CDR3 is CASSPFGQGTYEQYF. The CDR3 DNA follows: TGTGCCAGCAGTCCCTTTGGACAGGGGACCTACGAGCAGTACTTC.

CDR3 nucleotide sequence: TGTGCCAGTAGTATTTCCCTCAGGGGAAGGTTTGGAAACACCATATATTTT. This sequence encodes CASSISLRGRFGNTIYF. The chain carries TRBV19 and TRBJ1-3, with D perhaps TRBD1 (6 bases). CDR3 length: 17 residues. The ends were cut back, 3 bases at V and 3 bases at J, with 18 bases in the middle. CDR1 is LNHDA, CDR2 SQIVND, per germline (reference sequence). Looking up the rest from reference TRBV19 and TRBJ1-3 gives the full variable domain: DGGITQSPKYLFRKEGQNVTLSCEQNLNHDAMYWYRQDPGQGLRLIYYSQIVNDFQKGDIAEGYSVSREKKESFPLTVTSAQKNPTAFYLCASSISLRGRFGNTIYFGEGSWLTVV.

The V gene is TRBV5-1, the J gene TRBJ2-7, with D hard to call. The CDR3 is 14 residues long. Germline-derived CDR1 and CDR2 are SGHRS and YFSETQ. V dropped 0 bases and J dropped 4 bases, with 11 bases sitting between them. Here the CDR3 DNA reads TGCGCCAGCAGCTTGGATGCAGGTAGTTACGAGCAGTACTTC. It yields the protein CASSLDAGSYEQYF. Filled out from reference TRBV5-1 and TRBJ2-7, the complete variable domain reads KAGVTQTPRYLIKTRGQQVTLSCSPISGHRSVSWYQQTPGQGLQFLFEYFSETQRNKGNFPGRFSGRQFSNSRSEMNVSTLELGDSALYLCASSLDAGSYEQYFGPGTRLTVT.

The chain uses TRBV6-5 and TRBJ2-5; D might be TRBD2 (5 bases). Germline assignment: CDR1 MNHEY and CDR2 SVGAGI. This CDR3 has 14 residues. Trimming removed 2 bases from V and 4 bases from J, with 11 bases in between. CDR3 DNA sequence: TGTGCCAGCAGTTACGGCCCTCTAGCAGAGACCCAGTACTTC. Amino acids: CASSYGPLAETQYF.